The text below deals with one T cell receptor (beta chain). The PCR ran on 60 Vbeta and 13 Jbeta primers. The protocol was immunoSEQ multiplex PCR, while the TCRdb copy is restricted to in-frame clones and leaves out a portion. Here the sample spans 90,000 to 120,000 clones, roughly 80% being singletons. This specimen comes from a study of cytomegalovirus exposure and HLA in healthy donors. Study in general: Counted in an early data release were roughly 81 million unique TCRs from HLA-typed donors. Across 350 to 500 genotyped donors, over 70% landed in the Caucasian-associated ancestry cluster.

This CDR3 is built from 15 residues. V gave up 2 bases and J gave up 0 bases, with 10 bases separating them. Germline-derived CDR1 and CDR2 are SGHRS and YFSETQ. The TCR comes from a man aged 25-40 years in good health and CMV-seronegative. The chain couples TRBV5-1 to TRBJ2-3, with D possibly TRBD2 on 6 matching bases. Sequencing input: PBMCs. Here the CDR3 DNA reads TGCGCCAGCAGCTTCGCGGGACTCAGCACAGATACGCAGTATTTT. This encodes CASSFAGLSTDTQYF. The full variable domain, its missing parts supplied by reference TRBV5-1 and TRBJ2-3, is KAGVTQTPRYLIKTRGQQVTLSCSPISGHRSVSWYQQTPGQGLQFLFEYFSETQRNKGNFPGRFSGRQFSNSRSEMNVSTLELGDSALYLCASSFAGLSTDTQYFGPGTRLTVL.